The TCR beta chain under discussion was sequenced for a study of T cell changes during pregnancy in multiple sclerosis. The ends lost 1 base at V and 2 bases at J; junction bases unmatched: 6. This CDR3 is built from 16 residues. Germline V gives CDR1 SEHNR, CDR2 FQNEAQ (reference sequence). Sequenced by immunoSEQ multiplex PCR; TCRdb stores in-frame clones only, minus some. The table lists 23,000 or so clones, 75% to 90% of them singletons. Sequenced here: CD8+ T cells from peripheral blood mononuclear cells, sampled in the first trimester of pregnancy. This rearrangement joins TRBV7-9 to TRBJ2-7; 9 bases are a match to TRBD1. The TCR comes from a female donor in good health, enrolled as a control in a pregnancy study. The CDR3 protein is CASSLGPGTGTYEQYF. CDR3 sequence (DNA): TGTGCCAGCAGCTTAGGCCCCGGGACAGGGACCTACGAGCAGTACTTC.